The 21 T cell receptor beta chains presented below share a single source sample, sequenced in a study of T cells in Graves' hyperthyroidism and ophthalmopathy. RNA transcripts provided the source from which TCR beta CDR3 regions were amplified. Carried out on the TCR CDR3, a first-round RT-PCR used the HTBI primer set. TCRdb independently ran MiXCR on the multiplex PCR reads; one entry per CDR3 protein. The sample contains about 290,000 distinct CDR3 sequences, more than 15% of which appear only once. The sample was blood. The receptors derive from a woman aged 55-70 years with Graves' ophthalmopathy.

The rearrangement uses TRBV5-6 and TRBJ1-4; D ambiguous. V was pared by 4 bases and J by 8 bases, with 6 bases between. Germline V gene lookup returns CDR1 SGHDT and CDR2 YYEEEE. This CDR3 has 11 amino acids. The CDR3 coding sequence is TGTGCCAGCAGCCCCACAGAAAAACTGTTTTTT. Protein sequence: CASSPTEKLFF.

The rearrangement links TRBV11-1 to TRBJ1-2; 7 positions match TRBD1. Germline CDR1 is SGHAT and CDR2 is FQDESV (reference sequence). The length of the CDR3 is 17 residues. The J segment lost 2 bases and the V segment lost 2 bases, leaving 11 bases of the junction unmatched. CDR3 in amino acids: CASSLFFAGQKNYGYTF. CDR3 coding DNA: TGTGCCAGCAGCTTATTCTTCGCGGGACAGAAAAACTATGGCTACACCTTC.

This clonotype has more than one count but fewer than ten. In DNA, the CDR3 is TGTGCCAGCAGCGTAGGATACTCTGGAAACACCATATATTTT. This translates into CASSVGYSGNTIYF. This chain links TRBV11-2 with TRBJ1-3; the D is unclear. Trimming took 5 bases from V and 0 from J, leaving 8 bases between them. The CDR3 runs 14 residues. The germline V gene encodes CDR1 SGHAT and CDR2 FQNNGV.

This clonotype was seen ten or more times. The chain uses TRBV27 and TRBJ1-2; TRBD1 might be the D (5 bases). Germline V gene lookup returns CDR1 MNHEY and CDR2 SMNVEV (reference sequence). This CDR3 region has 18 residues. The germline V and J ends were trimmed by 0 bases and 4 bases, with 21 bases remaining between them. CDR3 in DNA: TGTGCCAGCAGTTTATCCCTCCCGAGAAGGGGTTTCGGCTATGGCTACACCTTC. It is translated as CASSLSLPRRGFGYGYTF.

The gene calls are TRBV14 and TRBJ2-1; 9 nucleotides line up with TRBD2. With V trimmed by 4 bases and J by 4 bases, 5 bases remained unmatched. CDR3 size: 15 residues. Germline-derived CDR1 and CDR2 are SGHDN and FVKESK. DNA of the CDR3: TGTGCCAGCAGCCTCACTAGCGGGTTATACAATGAGCAGTTCTTC. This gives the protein CASSLTSGLYNEQFF.

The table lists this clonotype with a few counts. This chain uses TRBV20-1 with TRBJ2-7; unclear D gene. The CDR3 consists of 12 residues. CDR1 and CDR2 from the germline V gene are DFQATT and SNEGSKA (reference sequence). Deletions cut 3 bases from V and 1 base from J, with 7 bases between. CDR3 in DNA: TGCAGTGCTAGGCAGGAATCCTACGAGCAGTACTTC. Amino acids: CSARQESYEQYF.

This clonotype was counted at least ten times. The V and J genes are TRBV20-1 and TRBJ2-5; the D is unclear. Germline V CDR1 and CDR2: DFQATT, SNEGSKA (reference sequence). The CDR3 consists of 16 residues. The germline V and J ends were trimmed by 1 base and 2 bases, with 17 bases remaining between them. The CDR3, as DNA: TGCAGTGCTAGAGGGGTTGGGGTCGAGCCTCAAGAGACCCAGTACTTC. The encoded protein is CSARGVGVEPQETQYF.

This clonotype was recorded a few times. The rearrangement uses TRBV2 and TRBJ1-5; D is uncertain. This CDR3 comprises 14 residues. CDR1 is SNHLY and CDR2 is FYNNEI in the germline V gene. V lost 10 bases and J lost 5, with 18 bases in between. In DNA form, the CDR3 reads TGTGCCAACAGCACCGACGGATCCGATCAGCCCCAGCATTTT. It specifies CANSTDGSDQPQHF. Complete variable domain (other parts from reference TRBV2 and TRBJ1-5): EPEVTQTPSHQVTQMGQEVILRCVPISNHLYFYWYRQILGQKVEFLVSFYNNEISEKSEIFDDQFSVERPDGSNFTLKIRSTKLEDSAMYFCANSTDGSDQPQHFGDGTRLSIL.

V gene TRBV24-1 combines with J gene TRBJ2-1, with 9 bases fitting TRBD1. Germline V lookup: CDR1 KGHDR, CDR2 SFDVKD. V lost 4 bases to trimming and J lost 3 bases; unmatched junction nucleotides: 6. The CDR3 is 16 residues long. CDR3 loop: CATSDPTGGIYNEQFF. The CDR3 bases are TGTGCCACCAGTGACCCGACAGGGGGTATCTACAATGAGCAGTTCTTC.

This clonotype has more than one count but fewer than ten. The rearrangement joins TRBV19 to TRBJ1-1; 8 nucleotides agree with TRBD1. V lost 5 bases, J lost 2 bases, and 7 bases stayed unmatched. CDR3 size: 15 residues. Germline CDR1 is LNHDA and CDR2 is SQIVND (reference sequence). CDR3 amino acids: CASSWSGGGNTEAFF. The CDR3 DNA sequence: TGTGCCAGTAGTTGGTCAGGGGGCGGCAACACTGAAGCTTTCTTT. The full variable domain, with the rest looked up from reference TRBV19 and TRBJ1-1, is DGGITQSPKYLFRKEGQNVTLSCEQNLNHDAMYWYRQDPGQGLRLIYYSQIVNDFQKGDIAEGYSVSREKKESFPLTVTSAQKNPTAFYLCASSWSGGGNTEAFFGQGTRLTVV.

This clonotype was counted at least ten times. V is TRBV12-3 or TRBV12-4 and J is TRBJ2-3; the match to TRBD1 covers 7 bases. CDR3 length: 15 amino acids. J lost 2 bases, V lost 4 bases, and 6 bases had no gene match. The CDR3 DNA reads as TGTGCCAGCAGTTCCCGACAGGGTTTCACAGATACGCAGTATTTT. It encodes CASSSRQGFTDTQYF.

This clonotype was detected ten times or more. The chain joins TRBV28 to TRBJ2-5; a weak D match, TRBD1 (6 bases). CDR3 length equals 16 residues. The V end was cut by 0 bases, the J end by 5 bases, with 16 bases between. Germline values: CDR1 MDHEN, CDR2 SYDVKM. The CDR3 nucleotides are TGTGCCAGCAGTTTATGGGGGGAGTTAACAGGGGAGACCCAGTACTTC. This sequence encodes CASSLWGELTGETQYF.

The CDR3 nucleotides read TGTGCCAGCAGTTACAGTGGGGAACCTCGCTATAATTCACCCCTCCACTTT. Protein: CASSYSGEPRYNSPLHF. V gene TRBV6-6 combines with J gene TRBJ1-6; D gene unclear. Trimming stripped 2 bases from V and 3 bases from J, with 14 bases between. CDR3 length equals 17 residues. Germline CDR1 is MNHNY and CDR2 is SVGAGI (reference sequence).

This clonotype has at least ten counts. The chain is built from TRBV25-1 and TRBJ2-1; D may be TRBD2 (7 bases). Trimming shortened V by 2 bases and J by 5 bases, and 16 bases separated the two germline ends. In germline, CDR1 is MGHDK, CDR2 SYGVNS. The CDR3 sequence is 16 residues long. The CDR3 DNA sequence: TGTGCCAGCAGTGAAAGGTGGGGGGGCGCGGACAATGAGCAGTTCTTC. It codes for CASSERWGGADNEQFF.

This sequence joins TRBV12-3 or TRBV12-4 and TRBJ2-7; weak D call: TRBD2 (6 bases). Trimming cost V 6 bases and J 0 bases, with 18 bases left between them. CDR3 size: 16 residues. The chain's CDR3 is CASSPHRGGVSYEQYF. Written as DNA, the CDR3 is TGTGCCAGCAGCCCACATAGGGGCGGGGTCTCCTACGAGCAGTACTTC.

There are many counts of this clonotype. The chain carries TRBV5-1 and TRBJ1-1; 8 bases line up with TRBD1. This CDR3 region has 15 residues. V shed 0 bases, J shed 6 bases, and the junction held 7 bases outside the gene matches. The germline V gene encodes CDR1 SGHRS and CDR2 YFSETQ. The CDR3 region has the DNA TGCGCCAGCAGCTTGGCGGCAGGGGGCGTCGCTGAAGCTTTCTTT. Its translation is CASSLAAGGVAEAFF.

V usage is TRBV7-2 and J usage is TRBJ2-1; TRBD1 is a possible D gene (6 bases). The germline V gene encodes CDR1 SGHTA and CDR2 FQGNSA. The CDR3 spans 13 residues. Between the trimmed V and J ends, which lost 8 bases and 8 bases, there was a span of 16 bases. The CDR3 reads CASAWAGADEQFF. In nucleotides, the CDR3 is TGTGCCAGCGCCTGGGCAGGGGCCGATGAGCAGTTCTTC. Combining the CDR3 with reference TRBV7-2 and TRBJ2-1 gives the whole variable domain GAGVSQSPSNKVTEKGKDVELRCDPISGHTALYWYRQSLGQGLEFLIYFQGNSAPDKSGLPSDRFSAERTGGSVSTLTIQRTQQEDSAVYLCASAWAGADEQFFGPGTRLTVL.

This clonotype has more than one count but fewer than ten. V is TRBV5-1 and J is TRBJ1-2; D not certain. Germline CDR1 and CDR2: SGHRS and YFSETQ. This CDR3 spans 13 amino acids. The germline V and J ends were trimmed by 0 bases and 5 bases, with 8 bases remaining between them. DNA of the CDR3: TGCGCCAGCAGCTTGGGGGGATGGTATGGCTACACCTTC. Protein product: CASSLGGWYGYTF.

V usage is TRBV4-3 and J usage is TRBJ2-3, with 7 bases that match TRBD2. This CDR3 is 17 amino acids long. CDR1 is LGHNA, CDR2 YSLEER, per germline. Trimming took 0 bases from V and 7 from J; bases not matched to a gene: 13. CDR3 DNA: TGCGCCAGCAGCCAAGACCGAGCGGGGCCCCTGTCGAATACGCAGTATTTT. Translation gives CASSQDRAGPLSNTQYF.

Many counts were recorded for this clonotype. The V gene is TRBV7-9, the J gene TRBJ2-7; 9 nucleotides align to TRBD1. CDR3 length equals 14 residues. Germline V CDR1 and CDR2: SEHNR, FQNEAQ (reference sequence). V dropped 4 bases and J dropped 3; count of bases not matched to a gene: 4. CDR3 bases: TGTGCCAGCAGCTGGGGGACAGGGAACTACGAGCAGTACTTC. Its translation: CASSWGTGNYEQYF.

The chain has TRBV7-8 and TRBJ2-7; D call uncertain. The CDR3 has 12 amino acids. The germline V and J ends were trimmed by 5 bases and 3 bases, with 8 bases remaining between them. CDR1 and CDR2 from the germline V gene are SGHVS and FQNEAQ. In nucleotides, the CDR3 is TGTGCCAGCAGCCCTCGAGTCTACGAGCAGTACTTC. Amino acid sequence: CASSPRVYEQYF.